This is a list of T cell receptor beta chains from one sample in a study of radiotherapy plus CTLA-4 blockade in lung cancer. The assay was immunoSEQ multiplex PCR, and TCRdb's table has in-frame clones only and misses some. Found here are 90,000 or so clones, around 86% of them singletons; the top ten hold 0.82%. The sample here was peripheral blood, taken from a patient treated with radiotherapy plus ipilimumab. The source is a human donor with non-small cell lung cancer who had stable disease on radiotherapy plus ipilimumab. CDR3s include the opening cysteine and the closing phenylalanine or tryptophan. Each record gives: clone size, D gene, J gene, V gene, CDR3 DNA, CDR3 protein. A D gene is named only where the DNA matches it firmly. Expanded clones are given a class, and other clones once, few, many or no size at all.

- TRBD1 TRBJ2-1 TRBV9 TGTGCCAGCAGCGCTGGGATGAGGGGGCACAATGAGCAGTTCTTC CASSAGMRGHNEQFF
- - TRBJ1-1 TRBV9 TGTGCCAGCAGCGTAGACAGTAAGGTTGAAGCTTTCTTT CASSVDSKVEAFF
- - TRBJ2-5 TRBV10-1 TGCGCCAGCAGCCATTGGACAGATCCTAAAGAGACCCAGTACTTC CASSHWTDPKETQYF
- - TRBJ2-7 TRBV27 TGTGCCAGCAGTTTATCCAGGTCCTACGAGCAGTACTTC CASSLSRSYEQYF
- - TRBJ1-1 TRBV7-2 TGTGCCAGCAGCTCATCAGTCAGGGTTTATGTGAACACTGAAGCTTTCTTT CASSSSVRVYVNTEAFF
- - TRBJ1-6 TRBV6-6 TGTGCCAGCAGTGCCGGGACAAACCACCACTTT CASSAGTNHHF
- - TRBJ1-6 TRBV14 TGTGCCAGCAGCATCCACAGCGATAATTCACCCCTCCACTTT CASSIHSDNSPLHF
few - TRBJ2-2 TRBV5-1 TGCGCCAGCAGTGTGGAAGTCCGGGAGCTGTTTTTT CASSVEVRELFF
few TRBD2 TRBJ2-7 TRBV19 TGTGCCACCGGAGCGGGAGGATCCTCCTACGAGCAGTACTTC CATGAGGSSYEQYF
once TRBD2 TRBJ2-1 TRBV9 TGTGCCAGCAGCGTAGCAGGCGGGAGTATGAACAATGAGCAGTTCTTC CASSVAGGSMNNEQFF
- TRBD1 TRBJ1-1 TRBV7-9 TGTGCCACGGGACAGGCGCCACCTAACACTGAAGCTTTCTTT CATGQAPPNTEAFF
- TRBD1 TRBJ2-7 TRBV9 TGTGCCAGCAGCGTAGGAGGGGGACAGGGTGGGTACGAGCAGTACTTC CASSVGGGQGGYEQYF
- - TRBJ2-5 TRBV7-6 TGTGCCAGCAGCCGGGTCTCGCAGGGCCCCCAAGAGACCCAGTACTTC CASSRVSQGPQETQYF
once TRBD1 TRBJ2-1 TRBV7-2 TGTGCCAGCTCCAGGGACAGGGGGTACAATGAGCAGTTCTTC CASSRDRGYNEQFF
- - TRBJ1-1 TRBV6-5 TGTGCCAGCACCAAGTCACCCGATGGGGCTTTCTTT CASTKSPDGAFF
- - TRBJ2-3 TRBV7-8 TGTGCCAGCAGCTTAGCAACTCGCACAGATACGCAGTATTTT CASSLATRTDTQYF
- - TRBJ1-1 TRBV19 TGTGCCAGTAGTACCCTAGCAGGGACGAACACTGAAGCTTTCTTT CASSTLAGTNTEAFF
once TRBD1 TRBJ2-7 TRBV5-1 TGCGCCAGCAGCCCCGGACAGGGGGGACAGTACTTC CASSPGQGGQYF
- - TRBJ1-2 TRBV9 TGTGCCAGCAGCGCTACCACCAACAGAGGGGATGGCTACACCTTC CASSATTNRGDGYTF
- TRBD1 TRBJ2-3 TRBV2 TGTGCCAGCAAAGACAGGGGATCGGGCACAGATACGCAGTATTTT CASKDRGSGTDTQYF
- TRBD1 TRBJ1-4 TRBV27 TGTGCCAGCAGTCATAGGACAGGACACACACCTCCAACTAATGAAAAACTGTTTTTT CASSHRTGHTPPTNEKLFF
- - TRBJ2-2 TRBV18 TGTGCCAGCTCACCACTAACCACCGGGGAGCTGTTTTTT CASSPLTTGELFF
once - TRBJ2-3 TRBV28 TGTGCCAGCAGACTCGAAGGTGGAAGCACAGATACGCAGTATTTT CASRLEGGSTDTQYF
- - TRBJ1-2 TRBV7-9 TGTGCCAGCAGCTTAGAAGGGACTAACTATGGCTACACCTTC CASSLEGTNYGYTF
- - TRBJ1-2 TRBV19 TGTGCCAGTAGTATTCGTTATGGCTACACCTTC CASSIRYGYTF
- TRBD1 TRBJ1-5 TRBV4-1 TGTGCCAGCAGCCAAGCTACAGGGGTTGCGCCCCAGCATTTT CASSQATGVAPQHF
- - TRBJ1-5 TRBV10-2 TGCGCCAGCAGTGGGGACGGCCAGATGGGGAGGAATCAGCCCCAGCATTTT CASSGDGQMGRNQPQHF
once - TRBJ1-5 TRBV6-1 TGTGCCAGCAGTGCCTCACTTGTCCCCAATCAGCCCCAGCATTTT CASSASLVPNQPQHF
once - TRBJ2-5 TRBV5-6 TGTGCCAGCAGCTTGGTACAGCAAGAGACCCAGTACTTC CASSLVQQETQYF
- - TRBJ1-3 TRBV2 TGTGCCAGCAGTGCTTACGGGAGGGGAAACACCATATATTTT CASSAYGRGNTIYF
once - TRBJ2-5 TRBV20-1 TGCAGTGCTAGCTCCCAAGAGACCCAGTACTTC CSASSQETQYF